This TCR beta chain was found in a study of T cell repertoires in cytomegalovirus infection. Study-level information: Indications came from public TCR beta signatures; they pointed to CMV infection and to a matching HLA type.

CDR3 length: 16 residues. With 4 bases removed from V and 4 bases from J, the gap between germline ends came to 16 bases. Germline assignment: CDR1 LNHDA and CDR2 SQIVND (reference sequence). TCRdb itself ran the reads through MiXCR, one entry per CDR3 protein. This table holds nearly 450,000 distinct CDR3 sequences, 31% found once. The receptor was isolated from a human donor in good health (CMV status not recorded). Some clones in this sample may be carry-over from other donors' samples. Sequencing was done on a sample of PBMCs. The chain joins TRBV19 to TRBJ2-2; D remains unclear. The chain's CDR3 is CASSTFSQAATGELFF. Here the CDR3 DNA reads TGTGCCAGTAGTACCTTCTCGCAGGCGGCCACCGGGGAGCTGTTTTTT.